Detailed here is one T cell receptor beta chain. Antigen: not known. This sample stems from a study of cytomegalovirus exposure and HLA in healthy donors. Study-wide results and caveats: Most of the CMV-associated TCR beta chains (in a later analysis) appeared to be HLA-restricted. Across donors, sequencing depth was assumed by presence/absence analyses to be roughly uniform. TCR beta sequences reportedly predicted most subjects' HLA-A and HLA-B alleles accurately.

Primers included in the PCR were 60 Vbeta and 13 Jbeta primers. Libraries were prepared by immunoSEQ multiplex PCR; TCRdb keeps only in-frame clonotypes and omits some of them. The sample has 100,000 to 150,000 clones, approximately 87% seen once. This receptor was obtained from a middle-aged man in good health and CMV-seronegative. Sample: PBMCs.

The CDR3 region is CASSFVTTGRNEQFF. The DNA of the CDR3 is TGTGCCAGCAGCTTCGTGACGACAGGGCGCAATGAGCAGTTCTTC. J is TRBJ2-1 and V is TRBV27, with 7 positions matching TRBD1. CDR1 MNHEY and CDR2 SMNVEV come from the germline V gene (reference sequence). CDR3 length equals 15 residues. V shed 6 bases, J shed 6 bases, and the junction held 11 bases outside the gene matches.